One sample yielded the 27 T cell receptor beta chains listed below, sequenced in a study of vaccination effects on CD4 cells after COVID-19. Generated by immunoSEQ multiplex PCR, the TCRdb table keeps only in-frame clones and is missing some. The data contain fewer than 40,000 clones, under 70% of them singletons. Antigen specificity for these receptors is unknown. Antigen-specific CD4+ T cell clonotypes were called by their expansion after viral peptide-pool culture in ViraFEST. Culturing for more than eight days preceded CD4+ T cell isolation. Testing of the vaccine recipients showed negative nucleocapsid antibodies and no prior SARS-CoV-2 infection. The source was CD4+ T cells from PBMCs cultured with SARS-CoV-2 spike peptides, collected before COVID-19 vaccination. These TCRs come from a human donor who received a COVID-19 vaccine.

The chain is built from TRBV19 and TRBJ2-2; D uncertain. V was trimmed by 3 bases and J by 5 bases, leaving 7 bases between them. The germline V gene encodes CDR1 LNHDA and CDR2 SQIVND (reference sequence). This CDR3 contains 13 residues. The CDR3 sequence is CASSISDTGELFF. CDR3 DNA: TGTGCCAGTAGTATTAGTGATACCGGGGAGCTGTTTTTT.

The V call is TRBV6-6, the J call TRBJ2-2; D is possibly TRBD1 (6 bases). The germline V gene encodes CDR1 MNHNY and CDR2 SVGAGI (reference sequence). The CDR3 is 15 amino acids. Trimming took 7 bases from V and 1 from J, leaving 13 bases between them. The CDR3 bases are TGTGCCAGCAAAACACAGGGTGGGAACACCGGGGAGCTGTTTTTT. This translates into CASKTQGGNTGELFF.

The chain uses TRBV18 and TRBJ2-1; D remains unclear. V dropped 0 bases and J dropped 6 bases, with 3 bases sitting between them. The CDR3 consists of 12 residues. Germline V gene lookup returns CDR1 KGHSH and CDR2 LQKENI. The CDR3 reads CASSPPGNEQFF. The CDR3 coding sequence is TGTGCCAGCTCACCACCGGGCAATGAGCAGTTCTTC.

This clone was recorded a few times. The chain recombines TRBV2 with TRBJ2-7; D not certain. The CDR3 runs 15 residues. Trimming took 1 base from V and 1 from J, leaving 11 bases between them. CDR1 SNHLY and CDR2 FYNNEI come from the germline V gene. CDR3 nucleotide sequence: TGTGCCAGCAGTGAAGAGCAGTTACTATCCTACGAGCAGTACTTC. Protein sequence: CASSEEQLLSYEQYF.

The chain uses TRBV11-2 and TRBJ1-4; D unclear. This CDR3 comprises 16 residues. Germline CDR1 SGHAT, CDR2 FQNNGV. V was trimmed by 2 bases and J by 0 bases, leaving 10 bases between them. CDR3 nucleotide sequence: TGTGCCAGCAGCTTACCCTCAGCGGCAACTAATGAAAAACTGTTTTTT. It translates to CASSLPSAATNEKLFF.

The rearrangement links TRBV5-1 to TRBJ2-3; 13 bases map to TRBD2. CDR3 length: 17 amino acids. The V gene's germline CDR1 is SGHRS and CDR2 YFSETQ. The V gene end was trimmed by 4 bases and the J gene end by 5 bases; junction bases not matched to a gene: 10. The CDR3 DNA follows: TGCGCCAGCAGCCCCCGACTAGCGGGGGGCCTGAGAGATACGCAGTATTTT. It yields the protein CASSPRLAGGLRDTQYF. Together with reference TRBV5-1 and TRBJ2-3, the CDR3 gives the full variable domain: KAGVTQTPRYLIKTRGQQVTLSCSPISGHRSVSWYQQTPGQGLQFLFEYFSETQRNKGNFPGRFSGRQFSNSRSEMNVSTLELGDSALYLCASSPRLAGGLRDTQYFGPGTRLTVL.

This clone occurred a few times. V gene TRBV9 combines with J gene TRBJ1-1; D is perhaps TRBD1 (6 bases). CDR3 length equals 14 residues. Germline V lookup: CDR1 SGDLS, CDR2 YYNGEE. Trimming pared 7 bases from V and 5 bases from J, leaving 18 bases between. The CDR3 sequence: CASRIPGGGTEAFF. CDR3 DNA: TGTGCCAGCCGTATTCCGGGAGGGGGAACTGAAGCTTTCTTT.

This clone came up once. The J gene is TRBJ2-7, the V gene TRBV5-4; 8 bases are a match to TRBD1. V lost 6 bases to trimming and J lost 0 bases; unmatched junction nucleotides: 8. Germline V gene data show CDR1 as SGHNT and CDR2 as YYREEE (reference sequence). CDR3 length equals 15 residues. This CDR3 is CASTRTGQSSYEQYF. CDR3 DNA sequence: TGTGCCAGCACCAGGACAGGGCAGAGCTCCTACGAGCAGTACTTC.

The chain is built from TRBV7-2 and TRBJ2-5; the match to TRBD2 covers 9 bases. CDR3 length: 15 amino acids. Germline loops: CDR1 SGHTA, CDR2 FQGNSA. The ends lost 1 base at V and 4 bases at J; junction bases unmatched: 4. In nucleotides, the CDR3 is TGTGCCAGCAGCTTAGGAGCGGGGGGCCTAGAGACCCAGTACTTC. Amino acids: CASSLGAGGLETQYF.

The chain recombines TRBV27 with TRBJ1-2; D gene uncertain. The V end was cut by 4 bases, the J end by 3 bases, with 9 bases between. The CDR3 is made up of 13 amino acids. Germline V lookup: CDR1 MNHEY, CDR2 SMNVEV (reference sequence). The CDR3 nucleotides read TGTGCCAGCAGTTCCCAGTGGCACTATGGCTACACCTTC. This encodes CASSSQWHYGYTF.

Only a few counts were recorded for this clone. The chain has TRBV5-1 and TRBJ1-2, with a tentative D call TRBD1 (5 bases). V was pared by 0 bases and J by 3 bases, with 6 bases between. Germline V gene lookup returns CDR1 SGHRS and CDR2 YFSETQ. The length of the CDR3 is 13 residues. The CDR3 region has the DNA TGCGCCAGCAGCTTGGGACAGTACTATGGCTACACCTTC. Protein sequence: CASSLGQYYGYTF.

This CDR3 reads CASSPQGVGEKLFF. CDR3 DNA: TGTGCCAGCAGTCCCCAGGGGGTAGGCGAAAAACTGTTTTTT. The chain couples TRBV27 to TRBJ1-4; 7 bases are a match to TRBD1. The CDR3 is 14 residues long. The V gene end was trimmed by 5 bases and the J gene end by 8 bases; junction bases not matched to a gene: 8. Germline loops: CDR1 MNHEY, CDR2 SMNVEV (reference sequence).

This clone was observed a few times. V gene TRBV30 combines with J gene TRBJ1-5; D call uncertain. Trimming removed 2 bases at V and 11 bases at J, with 16 bases between. This CDR3 contains 13 residues. The germline V gene encodes CDR1 GTSNPN and CDR2 SVGIG (reference sequence). The CDR3 reads CAWSSARYGAQHF. The CDR3 DNA reads TGTGCCTGGAGTTCAGCGAGATACGGGGCCCAGCATTTT.

The V and J genes are TRBV5-4 and TRBJ1-1; the match to TRBD1 covers 9 bases. The V and J ends lost 4 bases and 5 bases, in that order; junction bases with no gene match: 6. The CDR3 extends over 14 amino acids. From germline, CDR1 is SGHNT and CDR2 YYREEE (reference sequence). The CDR3 region is CASSQDRGRTEAFF. CDR3 nucleotides: TGTGCCAGCAGCCAAGACAGGGGGAGGACTGAAGCTTTCTTT.

This chain's CDR3 is CASSQDIGGGTEAFF. The DNA for the CDR3 is TGTGCCAGCAGCCAAGATATTGGGGGAGGTACTGAAGCTTTCTTT. The chain uses TRBV4-2 and TRBJ1-1; possible D gene TRBD1, 5 bases. Between the trimmed V and J ends, which lost 0 bases and 5 bases, there was a span of 13 bases. CDR3 length: 15 amino acids. The germline V gene has CDR1 LGHNA and CDR2 YNFKEQ.

DNA for the CDR3: TGCGCCAGCAGCTTGAGGGGGGGTATGTGGAATGAGCAGTTCTTC. Protein sequence: CASSLRGGMWNEQFF. The chain is built from TRBV5-1 and TRBJ2-1, with D maybe TRBD2 (7 bases). The germline gives CDR1 SGHRS, CDR2 YFSETQ. V gave up 1 base and J gave up 7 bases, with 15 bases separating them. CDR3 length: 15 amino acids. Full variable domain (remainder filled in from reference TRBV5-1 and TRBJ2-1): KAGVTQTPRYLIKTRGQQVTLSCSPISGHRSVSWYQQTPGQGLQFLFEYFSETQRNKGNFPGRFSGRQFSNSRSEMNVSTLELGDSALYLCASSLRGGMWNEQFFGPGTRLTVL.

The chain has TRBV27 and TRBJ2-5; 8 bases fit TRBD2. Germline CDR1 and CDR2: MNHEY and SMNVEV (reference sequence). Trimming cost V 6 bases and J 5 bases; bases outside gene matches: 11. The CDR3 is 15 amino acids. The CDR3 region has the DNA TGTGCCAGCAGGGTCGGGGGGGGGCGCCGGGAGACCCAGTACTTC. Its translation is CASRVGGGRRETQYF.

DNA of the CDR3: TGTGCCAGCAGTTTATTAGTGCCTCGGAACGAGCAGTACTTC. Its translation: CASSLLVPRNEQYF. The chain employs TRBV28 and TRBJ2-7, with D unclear. Germline V CDR1 and CDR2: MDHEN, SYDVKM. The CDR3 is 14 amino acids. V was shortened by 1 base and J by 5 bases, with 12 bases between the two germline ends.

This chain joins TRBV3-1 (or the pseudogene TRBV3-2) and TRBJ2-1; a possible D gene is TRBD2 (6 bases). Germline CDR1 reads LGHDT; CDR2 reads YNNKEL (reference sequence). This CDR3 has 16 amino acids. The V and J ends lost 5 bases and 5 bases respectively, with 19 bases between them. DNA of the CDR3: TGTGCCAGCAGCAATCGGGGACTCCTCCTCGACAATGAGCAGTTCTTC. It specifies CASSNRGLLLDNEQFF.

The chain recombines TRBV6-6 with TRBJ1-2; TRBD1 matches at 9 bases. The V gene end was trimmed by 4 bases and the J gene end by 7 bases; junction bases not matched to a gene: 4. CDR1 and CDR2 from the germline V gene are MNHNY and SVGAGI (reference sequence). This CDR3 contains 13 residues. CDR3 DNA: TGTGCCAGCAGTTCTACAGGGGGCCTTGGCTACACCTTC. It specifies CASSSTGGLGYTF.

The V and J genes are TRBV7-2 and TRBJ1-2; tentatively, D is TRBD1 (5 bases). V was cut by 2 bases and J by 5 bases, with 15 bases left in between. There are 15 residues in the CDR3. Germline values: CDR1 SGHTA, CDR2 FQGNSA. For the CDR3, the DNA is TGTGCCAGCAGCTTACTAACCGGGACTTTTTATGGCTACACCTTC. The encoded protein is CASSLLTGTFYGYTF.

The J gene is TRBJ2-1, the V gene TRBV5-1; D might be TRBD2 (7 bases). The germline V gene encodes CDR1 SGHRS and CDR2 YFSETQ. The CDR3 loop spans 16 amino acids. V lost 4 bases and J 4 bases, leaving 18 bases between the germline ends. The CDR3 nucleotides are TGCGCCAGCAGCCTCGGACAGTGGGAGGGGTACAATGAGCAGTTCTTC. Residues: CASSLGQWEGYNEQFF.

This rearrangement joins TRBV4-3 to TRBJ2-1; D may match TRBD1 or TRBD2 (5 bases each). There are 15 residues in the CDR3. Trimming took 4 bases from V and 9 from J, leaving 19 bases between them. Germline values: CDR1 LGHNA, CDR2 YSLEER. Here the CDR3 reads CASSPRDLGVSEQFF. The CDR3 nucleotides are TGCGCCAGCAGCCCACGGGACCTCGGTGTTTCTGAGCAGTTCTTC.

V and J are TRBV5-8 and TRBJ2-7; D remains ambiguous. CDR3 length equals 15 residues. The germline CDR1 and CDR2 sequences are SGHTS and YDEGEE. Between the trimmed V and J ends, which lost 4 bases and 0 bases, there was a span of 14 bases. In nucleotides, the CDR3 is TGTGCCAGCAGCCGAAGGATTAGGGACTCCTACGAGCAGTACTTC. This sequence encodes CASSRRIRDSYEQYF.

This clone has more than one count but fewer than ten. The chain joins TRBV7-2 to TRBJ1-2; TRBD1 aligns across 7 bases. The length of the CDR3 is 13 residues. With 3 bases clipped from V and 6 bases from J, the junction kept 4 bases outside the gene matches. Germline loops: CDR1 SGHTA, CDR2 FQGNSA. The CDR3 region is CASSFFQGDGYTF. The CDR3 DNA follows: TGTGCCAGCAGCTTCTTTCAGGGGGATGGCTACACCTTC.

The chain employs TRBV10-1 and TRBJ1-6; the D gene is possibly TRBD1 (5 bases). CDR1 is WNHNN, CDR2 SYGVQD, per germline (reference sequence). Trimming removed 8 bases at V and 8 bases at J, with 16 bases between. The CDR3 has 14 amino acids. The CDR3: CASPGHGEDSPLHF. DNA of the CDR3: TGCGCCAGCCCCGGACACGGCGAGGATTCACCCCTCCACTTT.

The chain couples TRBV7-6 to TRBJ1-5; D may be TRBD1 (5 bases). Between the trimmed V and J ends, which lost 1 base and 4 bases, there was a span of 17 bases. Germline V CDR1 and CDR2: SGHVS, FNYEAQ. There are 17 residues in the CDR3. The CDR3 nucleotides read TGTGCCAGCAGCTTAGAGGCCTGGGGGAATGGGAATCAGCCCCAGCATTTT. Its protein is CASSLEAWGNGNQPQHF.